These 10 T cell receptor beta chains originate from one sample sequenced in a study of blood T cell repertoires in COVID-19. Clones were sequenced by immunoSEQ multiplex PCR, and TCRdb holds only the in-frame ones, with some missing. This sample has 50,000 to 65,000 clones, with around 84% found just once. The specimen was peripheral blood. These TCRs come from a man between 65 and 85 years old with acute or convalescent COVID-19.

The chain uses TRBV5-1 and TRBJ2-2; 10 bases agree with TRBD2. Per germline, CDR1 SGHRS and CDR2 YFSETQ. V was pared by 1 base and J by 7 bases, with 4 bases of the junction left unmatched. The CDR3 is made up of 15 amino acids. CDR3 in DNA: TGCGCCAGCAGCTTGCCAGCGGGAGGGAGCGGGGAGCTGTTTTTT. As protein: CASSLPAGGSGELFF.

J is TRBJ2-2 and V is TRBV24-1, with D perhaps TRBD2 (5 bases). The CDR3 length is 13 residues. Trimming stripped 7 bases from V and 7 bases from J, with 12 bases between. Germline lookup yields CDR1 KGHDR and CDR2 SFDVKD. The CDR3: CATREAGGGELFF. The CDR3 region has the DNA TGTGCCACCAGGGAGGCCGGAGGCGGGGAGCTGTTTTTT.

The rearrangement joins TRBV29-1 to TRBJ1-2, with D perhaps matching TRBD1 (6 bases). The V gene's germline CDR1 is SQVTM and CDR2 ANQGSEA. V was clipped by 6 bases and J by 3 bases, with 11 bases between them. The CDR3 is made up of 12 amino acids. In DNA form, the CDR3 reads TGCAGCGTCCAGAAGGGGGACTATGGCTACACCTTC. Protein: CSVQKGDYGYTF.

V gene TRBV6-5 combines with J gene TRBJ1-2; D is ambiguous. This CDR3 contains 15 residues. Trimming took off 2 bases at V and 1 base at J, with 11 bases between the two ends. Germline V lookup: CDR1 MNHEY, CDR2 SVGAGI. The CDR3 DNA follows: TGTGCCAGCAGTTACAGGGAGATCGGTAACTATGGCTACACCTTC. This encodes CASSYREIGNYGYTF.

The gene calls are TRBV18 and TRBJ2-7; tentatively, D is TRBD1 (5 bases). The CDR3 length is 13 residues. Germline V gene data show CDR1 as KGHSH and CDR2 as LQKENI. The V and J ends lost 3 bases and 6 bases respectively, with 12 bases between them. CDR3 protein: CASSPDILSEQYF. The CDR3 DNA follows: TGTGCCAGCTCACCGGACATTCTCAGCGAGCAGTACTTC.

The chain is built from TRBV2 and TRBJ1-3; perhaps TRBD1 as D (6 bases). V was trimmed by 8 bases and J by 0 bases, leaving 14 bases between them. The CDR3 has 15 residues. Germline CDR1 reads SNHLY; CDR2 reads FYNNEI. CDR3 DNA: TGTGCCAGCGGGGGAGGGGGGTTCTCTGGAAACACCATATATTTT. Its protein is CASGGGGFSGNTIYF.

The gene calls are TRBV5-8 and TRBJ1-1, with D maybe TRBD1 (5 bases). The CDR3 sequence is 16 residues long. From germline, CDR1 is SGHTS and CDR2 YDEGEE. Trimming left V 2 bases short and J 1 base short, with 15 bases between. The CDR3 DNA reads TGTGCCAGCAGCTTTGGGTCAGGGCAGCAGAACACTGAAGCTTTCTTT. It yields the protein CASSFGSGQQNTEAFF.

The chain recombines TRBV6-7 with TRBJ2-3; maybe TRBD1 (5 bases). TRBV6-7 is recorded as an ORF, its role being uncertain. The CDR3 totals 16 residues. Between the trimmed V and J ends, which lost 3 bases and 4 bases, there was a span of 17 bases. CDR3 in amino acids: CASSYSRKQVPDTQYF. CDR3 nucleotide sequence: TGTGCCAGCAGTTATTCCCGGAAACAGGTTCCAGATACGCAGTATTTT.

This chain uses TRBV3-1 (or the pseudogene TRBV3-2) with TRBJ2-3; 10 bases map to TRBD2. The CDR3 contains 15 residues. V shed 6 bases, J shed 2 bases, and the junction held 5 bases outside the gene matches. Germline CDR1 reads LGHDT; CDR2 reads YNNKEL (reference sequence). The CDR3 DNA sequence: TGTGCCAGCAGTGCTCTAGCGGGAGTCACAGATACGCAGTATTTT. Translation gives CASSALAGVTDTQYF.

The chain employs TRBV3-1 (or the pseudogene TRBV3-2) and TRBJ2-7; 13 positions agree with TRBD2. Germline-derived CDR1 and CDR2 are LGHDT and YNNKEL (reference sequence). This CDR3 comprises 16 residues. V was clipped by 6 bases and J by 6 bases; unmatched bases: 11. CDR3 nucleotides: TGTGCCAGCAGTTCAACTAGCGGGAGGGTATTCCGCGAGCAGTACTTC. This sequence encodes CASSSTSGRVFREQYF.